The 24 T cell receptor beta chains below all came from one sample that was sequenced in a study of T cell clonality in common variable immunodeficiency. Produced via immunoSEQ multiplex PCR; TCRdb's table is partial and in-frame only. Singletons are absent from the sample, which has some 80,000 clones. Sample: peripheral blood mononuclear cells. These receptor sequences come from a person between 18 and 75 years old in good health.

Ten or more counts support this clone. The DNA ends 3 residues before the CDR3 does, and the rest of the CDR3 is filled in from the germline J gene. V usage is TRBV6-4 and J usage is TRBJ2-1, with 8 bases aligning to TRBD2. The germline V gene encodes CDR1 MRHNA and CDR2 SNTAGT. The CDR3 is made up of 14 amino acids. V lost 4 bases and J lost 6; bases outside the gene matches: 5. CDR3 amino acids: CASSALAGSNEQFF. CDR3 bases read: TGTGCCAGCAGTGCCCTAGCGGGCAGCAATGAG.

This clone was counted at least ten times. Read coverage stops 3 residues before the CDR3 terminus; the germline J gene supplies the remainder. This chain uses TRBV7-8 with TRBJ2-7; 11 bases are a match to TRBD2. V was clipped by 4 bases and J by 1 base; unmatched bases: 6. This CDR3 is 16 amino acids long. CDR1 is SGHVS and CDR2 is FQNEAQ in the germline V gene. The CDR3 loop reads CASSSVAGGVSYEQYF. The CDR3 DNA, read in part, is TGTGCCAGCAGCTCAGTAGCGGGAGGGGTTTCCTACGAG.

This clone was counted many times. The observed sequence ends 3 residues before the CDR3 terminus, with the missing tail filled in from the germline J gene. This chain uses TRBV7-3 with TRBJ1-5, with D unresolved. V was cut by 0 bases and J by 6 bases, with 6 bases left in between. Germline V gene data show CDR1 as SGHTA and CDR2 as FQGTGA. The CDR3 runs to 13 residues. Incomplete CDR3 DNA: TGTGCCAGCAGCTTAACTTCTTCTCAGCCC. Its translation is CASSLTSSQP. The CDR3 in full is CASSLTSSQPQHF.

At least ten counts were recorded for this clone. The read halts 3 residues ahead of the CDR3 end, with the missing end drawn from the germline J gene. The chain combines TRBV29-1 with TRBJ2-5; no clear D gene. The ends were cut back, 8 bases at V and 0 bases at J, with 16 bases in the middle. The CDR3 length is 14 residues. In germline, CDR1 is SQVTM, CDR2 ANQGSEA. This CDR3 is CSSVARLHQETQYF. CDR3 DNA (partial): TGCAGCAGCGTTGCGAGGCTACACCAAGAGACC.

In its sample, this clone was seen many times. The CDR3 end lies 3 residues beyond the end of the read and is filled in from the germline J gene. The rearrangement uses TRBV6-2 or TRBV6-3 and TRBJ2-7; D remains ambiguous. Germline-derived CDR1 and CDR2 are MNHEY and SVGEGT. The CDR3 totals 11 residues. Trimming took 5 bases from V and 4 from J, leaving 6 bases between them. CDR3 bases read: TGTGCCAGCAGTCAGGAGTACGAG. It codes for CASSQEYE. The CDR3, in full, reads CASSQEYEQYF.

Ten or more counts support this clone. Incomplete CDR3 DNA: TGTGCCAGTAGTATAGGAGGGCCCCCAGATACG. As protein: CASSIGGPPDT. In full, the CDR3 reads CASSIGGPPDTQYF. The chain uses TRBV19 and TRBJ2-3, with a possible D match to TRBD2 (5 bases). The read is 3 residues too short to cover the CDR3 end, so that end is filled in from the germline J gene. Germline CDR1 reads LNHDA; CDR2 reads SQIVND (reference sequence). The CDR3 spans 14 residues. V lost 1 base to trimming and J lost 4 bases, with 9 bases between them.

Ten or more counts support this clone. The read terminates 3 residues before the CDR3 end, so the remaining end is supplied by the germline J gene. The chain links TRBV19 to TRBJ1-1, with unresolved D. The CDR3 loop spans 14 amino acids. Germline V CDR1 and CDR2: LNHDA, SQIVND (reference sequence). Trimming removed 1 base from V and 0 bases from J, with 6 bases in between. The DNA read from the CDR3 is TGTGCCAGTAGTATAGGGCTGATGAACACTGAA. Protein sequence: CASSIGLMNTE. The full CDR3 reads CASSIGLMNTEAFF.

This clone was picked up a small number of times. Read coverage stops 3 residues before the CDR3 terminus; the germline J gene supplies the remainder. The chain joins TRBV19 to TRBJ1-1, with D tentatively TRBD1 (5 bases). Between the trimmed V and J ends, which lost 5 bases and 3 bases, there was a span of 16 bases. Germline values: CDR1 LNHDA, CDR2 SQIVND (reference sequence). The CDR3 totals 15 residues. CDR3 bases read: TGTGCCAGTAGTCCCTCGGGGGGGAGAGACACTGAA. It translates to CASSPSGGRDTE. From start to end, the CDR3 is CASSPSGGRDTEAFF.

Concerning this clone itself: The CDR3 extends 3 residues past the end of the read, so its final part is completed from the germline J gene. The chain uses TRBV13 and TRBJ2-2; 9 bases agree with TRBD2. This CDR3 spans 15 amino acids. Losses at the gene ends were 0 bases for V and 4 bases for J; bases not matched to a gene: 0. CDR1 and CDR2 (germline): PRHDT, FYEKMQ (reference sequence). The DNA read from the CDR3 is TGTGCCAGCAGCTTAGGAGCGGGAGGCACCGGGGAG. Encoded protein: CASSLGAGGTGE. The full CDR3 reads CASSLGAGGTGELFF. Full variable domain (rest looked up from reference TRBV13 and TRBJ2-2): AAGVIQSPRHLIKEKRETATLKCYPIPRHDTVYWYQQGPGQDPQFLISFYEKMQSDKGSIPDRFSAQQFSDYHSELNMSSLELGDSALYFCASSLGAGGTGELFFGEGSRLTVL.

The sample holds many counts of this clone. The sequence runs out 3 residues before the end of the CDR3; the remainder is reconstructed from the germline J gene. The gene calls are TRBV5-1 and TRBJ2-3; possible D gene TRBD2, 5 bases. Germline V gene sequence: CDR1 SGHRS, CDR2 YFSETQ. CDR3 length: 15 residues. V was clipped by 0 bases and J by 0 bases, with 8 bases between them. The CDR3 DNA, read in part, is TGCGCCAGCAGCTTGGTCAGCGGTAGCACAGATACG. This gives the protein CASSLVSGSTDT. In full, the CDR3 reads CASSLVSGSTDTQYF.

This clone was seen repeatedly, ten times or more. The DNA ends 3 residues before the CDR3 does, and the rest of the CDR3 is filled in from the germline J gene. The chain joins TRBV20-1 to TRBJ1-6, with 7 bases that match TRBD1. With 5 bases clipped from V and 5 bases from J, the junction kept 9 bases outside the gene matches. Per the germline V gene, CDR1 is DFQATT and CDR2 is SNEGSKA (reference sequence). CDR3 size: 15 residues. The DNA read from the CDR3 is TGCAGTGCTGCTAGGACAGGCCTAGATAATTCACCC. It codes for CSAARTGLDNSP. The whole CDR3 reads CSAARTGLDNSPLHF.

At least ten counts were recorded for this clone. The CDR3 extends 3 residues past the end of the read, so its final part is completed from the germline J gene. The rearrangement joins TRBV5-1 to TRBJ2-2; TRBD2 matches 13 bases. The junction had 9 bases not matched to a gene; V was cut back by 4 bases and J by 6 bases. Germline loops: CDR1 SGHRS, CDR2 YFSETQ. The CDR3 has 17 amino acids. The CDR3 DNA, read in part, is TGCGCCAGCAGCGTTACTAGCGGGAGGGCCAAGGCCGGGGAG. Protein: CASSVTSGRAKAGE. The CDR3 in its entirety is CASSVTSGRAKAGELFF.

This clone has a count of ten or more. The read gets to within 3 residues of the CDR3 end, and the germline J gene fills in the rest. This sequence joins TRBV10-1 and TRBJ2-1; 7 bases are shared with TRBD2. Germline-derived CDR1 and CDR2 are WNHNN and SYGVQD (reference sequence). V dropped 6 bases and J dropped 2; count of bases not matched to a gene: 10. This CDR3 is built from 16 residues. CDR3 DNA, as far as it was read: TGCGCCAGCAGCCCGGGGGAGGGTCTCCCCTACAATGAG. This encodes CASSPGEGLPYNE. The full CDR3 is CASSPGEGLPYNEQFF.

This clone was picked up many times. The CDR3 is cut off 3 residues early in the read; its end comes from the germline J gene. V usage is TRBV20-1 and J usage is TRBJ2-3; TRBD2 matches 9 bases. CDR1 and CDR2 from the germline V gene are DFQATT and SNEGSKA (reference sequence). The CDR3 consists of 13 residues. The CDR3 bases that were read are TGCAGTGCACTAGCGGGTACTCACATGACG. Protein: CSALAGTHMT. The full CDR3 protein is CSALAGTHMTQYF.

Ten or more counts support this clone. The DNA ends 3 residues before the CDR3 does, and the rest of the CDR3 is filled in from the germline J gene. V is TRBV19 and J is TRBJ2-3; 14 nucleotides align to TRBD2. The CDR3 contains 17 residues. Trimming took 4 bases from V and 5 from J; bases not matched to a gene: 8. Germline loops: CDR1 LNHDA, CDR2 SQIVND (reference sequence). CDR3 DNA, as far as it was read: TGTGCCAGTAGTACTCATGAAGGACTAGCGGGGGGAGATACG. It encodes CASSTHEGLAGGDT. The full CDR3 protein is CASSTHEGLAGGDTQYF.

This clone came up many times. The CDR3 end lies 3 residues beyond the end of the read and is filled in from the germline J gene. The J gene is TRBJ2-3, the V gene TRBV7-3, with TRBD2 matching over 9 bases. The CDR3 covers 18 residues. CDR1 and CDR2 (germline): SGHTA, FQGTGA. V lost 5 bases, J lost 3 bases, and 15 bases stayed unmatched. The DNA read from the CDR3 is TGTGCCAGCAGCGCTATCTCGGGACTAGCAATTAGTACAGATACG. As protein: CASSAISGLAISTDT. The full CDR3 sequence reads CASSAISGLAISTDTQYF.

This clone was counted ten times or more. CDR3 sequence: CASRLTEYEQYF. Incomplete CDR3 DNA: TGCGCCAGCAGACTAACTGAGTACGAG. V and J are TRBV10-2 and TRBJ2-7; D remains ambiguous. With the read ending 3 residues before the CDR3 end, the germline J gene is used to fill in that end. The germline V and J ends were trimmed by 6 bases and 4 bases, with 10 bases remaining between them. This CDR3 has 12 amino acids. Per germline, CDR1 WSHSY and CDR2 SAAADI.

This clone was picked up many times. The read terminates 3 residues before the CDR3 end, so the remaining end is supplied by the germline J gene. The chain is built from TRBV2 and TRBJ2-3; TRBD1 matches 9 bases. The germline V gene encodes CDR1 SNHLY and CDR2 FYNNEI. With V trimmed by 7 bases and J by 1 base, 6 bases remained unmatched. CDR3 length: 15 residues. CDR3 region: CASMYRGLGTDTQYF. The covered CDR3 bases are TGTGCCAGCATGTACAGGGGGCTCGGCACAGATACG.

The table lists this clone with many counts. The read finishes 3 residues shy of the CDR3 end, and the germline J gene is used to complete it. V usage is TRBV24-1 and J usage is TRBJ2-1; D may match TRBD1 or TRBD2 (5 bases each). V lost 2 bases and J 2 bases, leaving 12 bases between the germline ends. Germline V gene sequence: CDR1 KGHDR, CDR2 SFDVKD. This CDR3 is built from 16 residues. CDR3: CATSDWSGSAYNEQFF. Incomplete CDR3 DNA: TGTGCCACCAGTGATTGGTCAGGGAGTGCCTACAATGAG.

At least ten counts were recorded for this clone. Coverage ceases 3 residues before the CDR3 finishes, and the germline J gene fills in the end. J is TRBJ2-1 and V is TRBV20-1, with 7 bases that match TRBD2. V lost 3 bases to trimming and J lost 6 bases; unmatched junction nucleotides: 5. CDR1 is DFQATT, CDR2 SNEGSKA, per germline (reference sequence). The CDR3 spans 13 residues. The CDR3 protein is CSARRGLVNEQFF. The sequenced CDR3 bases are TGCAGTGCTAGGAGAGGACTAGTCAATGAG.

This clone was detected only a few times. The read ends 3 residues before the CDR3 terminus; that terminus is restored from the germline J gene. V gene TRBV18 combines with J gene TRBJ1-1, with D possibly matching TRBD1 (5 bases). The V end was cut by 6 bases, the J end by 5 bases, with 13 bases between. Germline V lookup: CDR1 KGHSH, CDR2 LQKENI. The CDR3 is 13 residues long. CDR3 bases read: TGTGCCAGCTCCGAGACGGGGGGAACTGAA. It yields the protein CASSETGGTE. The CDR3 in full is CASSETGGTEAFF.

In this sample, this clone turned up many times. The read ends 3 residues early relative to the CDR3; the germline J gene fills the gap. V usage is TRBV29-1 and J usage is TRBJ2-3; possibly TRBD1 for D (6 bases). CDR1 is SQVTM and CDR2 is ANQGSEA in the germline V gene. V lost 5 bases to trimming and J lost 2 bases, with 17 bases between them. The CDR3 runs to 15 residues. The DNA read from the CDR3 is TGCAGCGTTAGCCCTACTGGGGGCCACACAGATACG. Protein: CSVSPTGGHTDT. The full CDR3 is CSVSPTGGHTDTQYF.

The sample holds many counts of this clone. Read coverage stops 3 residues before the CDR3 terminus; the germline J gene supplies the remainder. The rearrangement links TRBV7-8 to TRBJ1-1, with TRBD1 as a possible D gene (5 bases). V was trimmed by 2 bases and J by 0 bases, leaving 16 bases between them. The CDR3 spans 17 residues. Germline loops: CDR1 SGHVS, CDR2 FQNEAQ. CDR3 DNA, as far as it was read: TGTGCCAGCAGCTTACGACAGACAATCCTCATGAACACTGAA. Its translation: CASSLRQTILMNTE. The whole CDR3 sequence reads CASSLRQTILMNTEAFF. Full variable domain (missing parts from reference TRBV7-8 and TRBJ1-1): GAGVSQSPRYKVAKRGQDVALRCDPISGHVSLFWYQQALGQGPEFLTYFQNEAQLDKSGLPSDRFFAERPEGSVSTLKIQRTQQEDSAVYLCASSLRQTILMNTEAFFGQGTRLTVV.

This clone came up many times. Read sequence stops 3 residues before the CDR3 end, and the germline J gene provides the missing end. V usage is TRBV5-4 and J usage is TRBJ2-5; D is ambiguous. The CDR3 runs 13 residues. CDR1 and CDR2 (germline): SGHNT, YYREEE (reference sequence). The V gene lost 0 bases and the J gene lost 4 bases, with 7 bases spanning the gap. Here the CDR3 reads CASSLVPVETQYF. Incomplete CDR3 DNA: TGTGCCAGCAGCTTGGTGCCAGTAGAGACC.